One sample yielded the 2 T cell receptor beta chains listed below, sequenced in a study of shared clonotypes between healthy human individuals. Assay: immunoSEQ multiplex PCR; the TCRdb copy retains only in-frame clones and omits some. This sample yields approximately 500,000 clones, of which about 96% are seen a single time; approximately 0.062% belongs to the top ten. Sequences were obtained from naive CD4+ T cells sorted from blood. Subset noted: CD45RA+ positively selected. Receptors were obtained from a woman in her 30s in good health.

The chain couples TRBV27 to TRBJ2-3, with 13 bases lining up with TRBD2. Germline loops: CDR1 MNHEY, CDR2 SMNVEV (reference sequence). V trimming: 8 bases; J trimming: 4 bases; junction bases outside the gene matches: 3. This CDR3 has 14 amino acids. The DNA of the CDR3 is TGTGCCAGCGGACTAGCGGGAGTGCCAGATACGCAGTATTTT. This codes for CASGLAGVPDTQYF.

This chain joins TRBV20-1 and TRBJ2-1, with D perhaps TRBD1 or TRBD2 (5 bases each). Germline CDR1 DFQATT, CDR2 SNEGSKA (reference sequence). With 3 bases removed from V and 12 bases from J, the gap between germline ends came to 12 bases. The CDR3 spans 11 residues. In nucleotides, the CDR3 is TGCAGTGCTAGTTCGGGGCGCGGGCAGTTCTTC. It codes for CSASSGRGQFF.